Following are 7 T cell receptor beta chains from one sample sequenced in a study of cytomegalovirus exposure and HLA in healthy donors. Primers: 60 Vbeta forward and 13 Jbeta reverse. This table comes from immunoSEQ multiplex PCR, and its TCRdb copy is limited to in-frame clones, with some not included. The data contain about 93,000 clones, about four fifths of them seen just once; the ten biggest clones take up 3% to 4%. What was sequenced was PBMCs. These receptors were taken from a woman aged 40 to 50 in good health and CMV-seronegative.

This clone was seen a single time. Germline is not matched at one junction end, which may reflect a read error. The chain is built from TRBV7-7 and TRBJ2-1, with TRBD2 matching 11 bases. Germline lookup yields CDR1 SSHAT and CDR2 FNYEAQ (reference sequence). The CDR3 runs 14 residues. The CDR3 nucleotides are TGTGCTAGCAGCCGACTAGCGGGACCCGGTGAGCAGTTCTTC. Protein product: CASSRLAGPGEQFF.

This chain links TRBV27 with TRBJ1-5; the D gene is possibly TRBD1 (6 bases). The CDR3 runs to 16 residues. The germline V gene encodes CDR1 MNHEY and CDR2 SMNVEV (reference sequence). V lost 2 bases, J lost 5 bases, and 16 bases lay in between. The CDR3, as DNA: TGTGCCAGCAGTTTAAGGGGTGCGGGGGGCTATCAGCCCCAGCATTTT. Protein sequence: CASSLRGAGGYQPQHF.

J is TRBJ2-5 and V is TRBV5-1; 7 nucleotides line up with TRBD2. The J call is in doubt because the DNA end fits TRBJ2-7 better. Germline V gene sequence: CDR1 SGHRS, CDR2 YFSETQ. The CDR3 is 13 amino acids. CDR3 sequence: CASDWGGGGEQYF. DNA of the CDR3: TGCGCCAGCGACTGGGGGGGTGGAGGCGAGCAGTACTTC.

CDR3 sequence (DNA): TGTGCCTCAGCAATCGCAGGGCGACCCTCCCGACAGCCCCAGCATTTT. Its protein is CASAIAGRPSRQPQHF. The V gene is TRBV28, the J gene TRBJ1-5, with D possibly being TRBD1 (5 bases). Looked up from germline, CDR1 is MDHEN and CDR2 is SYDVKM. The CDR3 totals 16 residues. Trimming took 11 bases from V and 7 from J, leaving 27 bases between them.

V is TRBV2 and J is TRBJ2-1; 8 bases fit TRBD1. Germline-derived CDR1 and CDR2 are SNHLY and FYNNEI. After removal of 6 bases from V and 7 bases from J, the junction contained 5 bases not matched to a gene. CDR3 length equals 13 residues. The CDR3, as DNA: TGTGCCAGCAGGCGGACAGGGATGAATGAGCAGTTCTTC. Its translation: CASRRTGMNEQFF.

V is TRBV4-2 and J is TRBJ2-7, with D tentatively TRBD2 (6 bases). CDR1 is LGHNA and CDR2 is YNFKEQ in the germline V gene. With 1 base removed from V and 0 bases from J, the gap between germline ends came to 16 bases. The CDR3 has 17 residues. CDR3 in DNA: TGTGCCAGCAGCCAAGGGTCAACCGGGACTGACTCCTACGAGCAGTACTTC. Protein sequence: CASSQGSTGTDSYEQYF.

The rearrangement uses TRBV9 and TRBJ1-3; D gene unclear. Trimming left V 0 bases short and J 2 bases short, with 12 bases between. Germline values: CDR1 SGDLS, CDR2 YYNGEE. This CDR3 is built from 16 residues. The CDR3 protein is CASSVEGGRTGNTIYF. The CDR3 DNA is TGTGCCAGCAGCGTAGAAGGAGGACGCACTGGAAACACCATATATTTT.